Below, 19 T cell receptor beta chains from the same sample are listed, as sequenced in a study of OX40 agonist ivuxolimab in advanced cancers. Sequenced by immunoSEQ multiplex PCR; TCRdb stores in-frame clones only, minus some. Of roughly 70,000 clones in the sample, roughly 78% were seen once. The material sequenced was CD4+ or CD8+ T cells sorted from blood, taken in a trial of the OX40 agonist ivuxolimab. Source of these receptors: an adult with an advanced solid tumor such as melanoma, head and neck, liver or kidney cancer.

The chain has TRBV5-1 and TRBJ2-7, with a tentative D call TRBD2 (6 bases). Germline-derived CDR1 and CDR2 are SGHRS and YFSETQ. V lost 2 bases to trimming and J lost 4 bases, with 16 bases between them. The CDR3 extends over 15 amino acids. The CDR3 spells CASSFTSGALYEQYF. CDR3 DNA sequence: TGCGCCAGCAGCTTTACGTCGGGAGCCCTGTACGAGCAGTACTTC.

The chain joins TRBV7-9 to TRBJ2-7; possibly TRBD2 for D (6 bases). The CDR3 is 13 residues long. Germline CDR1 SEHNR, CDR2 FQNEAQ (reference sequence). The V end was cut by 3 bases, the J end by 7 bases, with 13 bases between. The CDR3 DNA sequence: TGTGCCAGCAGCTTCCATCCCCGGGAGGAGCAGTACTTC. Its protein is CASSFHPREEQYF.

V usage is TRBV9 and J usage is TRBJ2-5, with D unresolved. The CDR3 is 13 amino acids. The germline CDR1 and CDR2 sequences are SGDLS and YYNGEE. Trimming removed 0 bases at V and 6 bases at J, with 9 bases between. CDR3 protein: CASSVASSKTQYF. The CDR3 nucleotides read TGTGCCAGCAGCGTAGCATCCAGCAAGACCCAGTACTTC.

J is TRBJ2-5 and V is TRBV11-3, with D perhaps matching TRBD1 (6 bases). The germline V gene has CDR1 SGHNT and CDR2 YENEEA. V lost 5 bases and J 4 bases, leaving 11 bases between the germline ends. The CDR3 is 13 residues long. CDR3: CASSPGHGETQYF. CDR3 nucleotides: TGTGCCAGCAGCCCGGGACACGGAGAGACCCAGTACTTC.

This chain links TRBV18 with TRBJ2-3; D remains unclear. The CDR3 covers 13 residues. Germline CDR1 and CDR2: KGHSH and LQKENI. The V and J ends lost 5 bases and 2 bases respectively, with 8 bases between them. The CDR3 protein is CASSARDTDTQYF. The CDR3 nucleotides are TGTGCCAGCTCAGCCCGAGACACAGATACGCAGTATTTT.

V usage is TRBV7-2 and J usage is TRBJ2-1, with TRBD2 identical over 7 bases. This CDR3 comprises 15 residues. Germline V gives CDR1 SGHTA, CDR2 FQGNSA. V shed 3 bases, J shed 1 base, and the junction held 3 bases outside the gene matches. The CDR3 spells CASSLERESYNEQFF. DNA of the CDR3: TGTGCCAGCAGCTTGGAGCGGGAATCCTACAATGAGCAGTTCTTC.

This clone was seen just once. The J gene is TRBJ2-1, the V gene TRBV5-1, with D perhaps assigned TRBD1 or TRBD2 (6 bases each). CDR1 is SGHRS and CDR2 is YFSETQ in the germline V gene. V lost 5 bases and J 7 bases, leaving 22 bases between the germline ends. The CDR3 has 16 amino acids. CDR3 nucleotide sequence: TGCGCCAGCAGTTCCCCCAGCGGTTCGGGGGCTAATGAGCAGTTCTTC. It is translated as CASSSPSGSGANEQFF.

This clone appeared once. The chain combines TRBV11-2 with TRBJ2-1; D perhaps matches TRBD1 (6 bases). The V gene lost 2 bases and the J gene lost 3 bases, with 8 bases spanning the gap. The length of the CDR3 is 14 residues. Per the germline V gene, CDR1 is SGHAT and CDR2 is FQNNGV. Written as DNA, the CDR3 is TGTGCCAGCAGCTTACAGGGGCGCTACAATGAGCAGTTCTTC. It encodes CASSLQGRYNEQFF. The whole variable domain, remainder taken from reference TRBV11-2 and TRBJ2-1, is EAGVAQSPRYKIIEKRQSVAFWCNPISGHATLYWYQQILGQGPKLLIQFQNNGVVDDSQLPKDRFSAERLKGVDSTLKIQPAKLEDSAVYLCASSLQGRYNEQFFGPGTRLTVL.

This chain uses TRBV4-2 with TRBJ2-2; 8 bases line up with TRBD2. The CDR3 has 15 residues. In germline, CDR1 is LGHNA, CDR2 YNFKEQ. J gave up 5 bases and V 1 base, and 3 bases lay outside the gene matches. In DNA form, the CDR3 reads TGTGCCAGCAGCCAAGGCGGGGGGCCGACCGGGGAGCTGTTTTTT. Translating gives CASSQGGGPTGELFF.

This clone showed up just once. The chain recombines TRBV10-3 with TRBJ1-5; D is perhaps TRBD1 (5 bases). Germline V gives CDR1 ENHRY, CDR2 SYGVKD. V gave up 10 bases and J gave up 2 bases, with 15 bases separating them. The CDR3 has 14 amino acids. The CDR3, as DNA: TGTGCCACCGAGGGCGGAGGGGGCAATCAGCCCCAGCATTTT. It encodes CATEGGGGNQPQHF.

The CDR3 spells CASKGVSGANVLTF. The CDR3 region has the DNA TGTGCCAGTAAGGGGGTCTCTGGGGCCAACGTCCTGACTTTC. The chain uses TRBV2 and TRBJ2-6; D perhaps matches TRBD1 (6 bases). The CDR3 extends over 14 amino acids. Germline values: CDR1 SNHLY, CDR2 FYNNEI. The V and J ends lost 9 bases and 0 bases respectively, with 9 bases between them.

This chain connects TRBV28 to TRBJ1-4; 9 nucleotides align to TRBD1. Trimming took 5 bases from V and 5 from J; bases not matched to a gene: 0. The CDR3 has 13 residues. Germline lookup yields CDR1 MDHEN and CDR2 SYDVKM. The CDR3 region has the DNA TGTGCCAGCAGTGGACAGGGGAATGAAAAACTGTTTTTT. Translating gives CASSGQGNEKLFF. Filled out from reference TRBV28 and TRBJ1-4, the complete variable domain reads DVKVTQSSRYLVKRTGEKVFLECVQDMDHENMFWYRQDPGLGLRLIYFSYDVKMKEKGDIPEGYSVSREKKERFSLILESASTNQTSMYLCASSGQGNEKLFFGSGTQLSVL.

In nucleotides, the CDR3 is TGTGCCAGCAGCCCCATGGGTATCGGGGAGCTGTTTTTT. Protein sequence: CASSPMGIGELFF. The chain has TRBV7-2 and TRBJ2-2; D gene unclear. V was pared by 5 bases and J by 7 bases, with 11 bases between. The CDR3 is 13 residues long. Germline V CDR1 and CDR2: SGHTA, FQGNSA.

The V gene is TRBV19, the J gene TRBJ1-5; D call uncertain. Germline CDR1 reads LNHDA; CDR2 reads SQIVND (reference sequence). The V gene lost 5 bases and the J gene lost 13 bases, with 18 bases spanning the gap. The CDR3 sequence is 13 residues long. CDR3 loop: CASSVASPGLQHF. CDR3 sequence (DNA): TGTGCCAGTAGTGTCGCCAGTCCAGGCTTGCAGCATTTT.

V and J are TRBV19 and TRBJ1-4, with D uncertain. The CDR3 runs 15 residues. V was clipped by 7 bases and J by 0 bases, with 12 bases between them. CDR1 is LNHDA and CDR2 is SQIVND in the germline V gene (reference sequence). In nucleotides, the CDR3 is TGTGCCAGTACAGCCCTGGGTGCAACTAATGAAAAACTGTTTTTT. Protein: CASTALGATNEKLFF.

The V gene is TRBV11-2, the J gene TRBJ2-7; 11 positions match TRBD2. This CDR3 is built from 16 residues. With V trimmed by 5 bases and J by 2 bases, 8 bases remained unmatched. CDR1 and CDR2 (germline): SGHAT, FQNNGV. As DNA, the CDR3 is TGTGCCAGCAGCACTACCCCTAGCGGGAGGACCTACGAGCAGTACTTC. It specifies CASSTTPSGRTYEQYF.

This clone was detected once. The V gene is TRBV28, the J gene TRBJ1-5; tentative D call: TRBD1 (6 bases). The germline V gene has CDR1 MDHEN and CDR2 SYDVKM. Trimming removed 7 bases at V and 4 bases at J, with 17 bases between. CDR3 length: 15 residues. The CDR3 region is CASTTGGGRNQPQHF. CDR3 DNA: TGTGCCAGCACCACCGGAGGGGGACGAAATCAGCCCCAGCATTTT.

Here the CDR3 reads CASSPSPGQGNTIYF. In nucleotides, the CDR3 is TGCGCCAGCAGCCCGTCCCCGGGGCAAGGAAACACCATATATTTT. The chain recombines TRBV5-1 with TRBJ1-3, with D maybe TRBD1 (5 bases). The ends were cut back, 4 bases at V and 4 bases at J, with 15 bases in the middle. The CDR3 has 15 residues. Germline V gene data show CDR1 as SGHRS and CDR2 as YFSETQ. Complete variable domain (other parts from reference TRBV5-1 and TRBJ1-3): KAGVTQTPRYLIKTRGQQVTLSCSPISGHRSVSWYQQTPGQGLQFLFEYFSETQRNKGNFPGRFSGRQFSNSRSEMNVSTLELGDSALYLCASSPSPGQGNTIYFGEGSWLTVV.

This chain links TRBV2 with TRBJ2-5; 11 nucleotides agree with TRBD2. The junction had 2 bases not matched to a gene; V was cut back by 1 base and J by 7 bases. The germline V gene encodes CDR1 SNHLY and CDR2 FYNNEI. This CDR3 contains 14 residues. CDR3 amino acids: CASSEDGLAGTQYF. The CDR3 DNA reads TGTGCCAGCAGTGAAGACGGACTAGCGGGGACCCAGTACTTC.